The present T cell receptor beta chain was sequenced within a study of human T cells and chemical hapten exposure. Whole-study context: Patch tests delivered 0.01% DPC to the upper back and were evaluated at 6 days. Findings of the study overall: Because they had alopecia, donors may respond immunologically unlike healthy people.

There are a few counts of this clonotype. The antigen is unknown. V gave up 5 bases and J gave up 2 bases, with 15 bases separating them. Germline lookup yields CDR1 MNHEY and CDR2 SVGEGT. The CDR3 is 15 amino acids. In TCRdb, the RACE reads were re-called with MiXCR into one record per CDR3 protein. Of some 96,000 distinct CDR3 sequences in the sample, about a tenth were seen once. The time point here: patch test 2, 6 weeks after DPC sensitization. As for treatment: therapeutic diphenylcyclopropenone sensitization with weekly scalp DPC. Here the sequenced sample was whole blood, taken in connection with sensitization to the hapten diphenylcyclopropenone (DPC). V and J are TRBV6-2 or TRBV6-3 and TRBJ2-5; D not resolved. This clonotype originated in a woman aged 35 to 49 with alopecia areata. Some clones in this sample may be carry-over from other donors' samples. CDR3 nucleotide sequence: TGTGCCAGCAGTCCCCCGGGCAGCGCTCAAGAGACCCAGTACTTC. As protein: CASSPPGSAQETQYF.